This paragraph covers one T cell receptor beta chain sequence. The entry originates in a study of cytomegalovirus exposure and HLA in healthy donors. Both 60 Vbeta primers and 13 Jbeta primers went into the PCR. Assay used: immunoSEQ multiplex PCR; TCRdb lists only in-frame clones, some missing. The data contain about 150,000 clones, 75% to 90% of them singletons. Germline V gene data show CDR1 as GTSNPN and CDR2 as SVGIG (reference sequence). The V end lost 2 bases, the J end lost 2 bases, and 10 bases lay between the germline ends. The CDR3 covers 13 residues. The rearrangement uses TRBV30 and TRBJ2-7; D is possibly TRBD2 (6 bases). The sequence came from a male donor in good health and CMV-seronegative. The sequencing sample was made of PBMCs. DNA of the CDR3: TGTGCCTGGAGTTCGGGGGTCACCTACGAGCAGTACTTC. Its protein product is CAWSSGVTYEQYF.